This T cell receptor (beta chain) came from a study of blood T cell repertoires in COVID-19. This clone was seen only once. Only in-frame clones appear in the TCRdb table, and some are missing; sequencing was by immunoSEQ multiplex PCR. The sample holds around 210,000 clones; around 82% are singletons and the top ten take less than 6%. Trimming removed 5 bases from V and 2 bases from J; junction bases left unmatched: 5. From germline, CDR1 is MDHEN and CDR2 SYDVKM. CDR3 length equals 15 residues. This receptor was identified in a woman in her 70s with acute or convalescent COVID-19. Sequenced sample: peripheral blood. The chain links TRBV28 to TRBJ2-7; 11 nucleotides line up with TRBD2. The CDR3 DNA reads as TGTGCCAGCAGTCCTCGACTAGCGGGACCCTACGAGCAGTACTTC. Protein: CASSPRLAGPYEQYF.